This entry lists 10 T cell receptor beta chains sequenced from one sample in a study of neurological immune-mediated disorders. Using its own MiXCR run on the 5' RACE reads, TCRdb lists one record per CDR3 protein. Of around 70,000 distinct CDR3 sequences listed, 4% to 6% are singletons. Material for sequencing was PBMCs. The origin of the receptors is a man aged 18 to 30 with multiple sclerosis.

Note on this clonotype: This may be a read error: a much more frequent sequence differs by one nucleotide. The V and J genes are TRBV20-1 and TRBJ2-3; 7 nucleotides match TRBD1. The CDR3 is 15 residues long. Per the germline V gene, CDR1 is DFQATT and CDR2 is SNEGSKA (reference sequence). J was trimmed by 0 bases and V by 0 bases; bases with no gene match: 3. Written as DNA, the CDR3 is TGCAGTGCTAGAGAGACAGGGTTCAGCACAGATACGCAGTATTTT. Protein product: CSARETGFSTDTQYF.

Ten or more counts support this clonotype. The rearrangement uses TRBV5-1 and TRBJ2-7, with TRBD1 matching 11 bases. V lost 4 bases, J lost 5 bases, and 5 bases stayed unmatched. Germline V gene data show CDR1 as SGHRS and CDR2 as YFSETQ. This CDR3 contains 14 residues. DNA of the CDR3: TGCGCCAGCAGCAGGACAGGGGGCTGGAACGAGCAGTACTTC. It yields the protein CASSRTGGWNEQYF.

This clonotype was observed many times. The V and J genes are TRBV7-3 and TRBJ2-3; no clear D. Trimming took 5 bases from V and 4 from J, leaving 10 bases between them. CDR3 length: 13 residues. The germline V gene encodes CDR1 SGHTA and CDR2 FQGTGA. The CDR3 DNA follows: TGTGCCAGCAGCCGTTTAGCAGCAGATACGCAGTATTTT. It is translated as CASSRLAADTQYF.

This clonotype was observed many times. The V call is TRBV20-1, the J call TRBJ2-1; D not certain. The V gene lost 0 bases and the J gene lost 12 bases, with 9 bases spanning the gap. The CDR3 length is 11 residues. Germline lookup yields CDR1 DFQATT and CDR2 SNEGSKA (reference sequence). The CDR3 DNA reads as TGCAGTGCTAGAGATCTGGAGATGCAGTTCTTC. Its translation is CSARDLEMQFF.

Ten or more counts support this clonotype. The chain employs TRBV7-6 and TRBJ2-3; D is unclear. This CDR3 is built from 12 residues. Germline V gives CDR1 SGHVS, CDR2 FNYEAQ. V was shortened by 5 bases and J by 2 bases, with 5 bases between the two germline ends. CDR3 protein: CASSRPTDTQYF. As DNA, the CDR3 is TGTGCCAGCAGCCGCCCCACAGATACGCAGTATTTT.

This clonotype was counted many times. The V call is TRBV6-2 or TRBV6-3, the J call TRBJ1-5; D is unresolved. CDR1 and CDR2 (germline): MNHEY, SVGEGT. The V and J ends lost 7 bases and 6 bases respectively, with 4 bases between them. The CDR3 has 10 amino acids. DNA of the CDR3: TGTGCCAGCAATCGTCAGCCCCAGCATTTT. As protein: CASNRQPQHF.

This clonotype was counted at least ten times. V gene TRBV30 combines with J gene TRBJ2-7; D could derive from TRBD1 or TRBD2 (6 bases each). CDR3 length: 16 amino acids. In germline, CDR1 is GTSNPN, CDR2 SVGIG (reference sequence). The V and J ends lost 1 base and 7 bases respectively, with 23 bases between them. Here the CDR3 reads CAWSALRGPGIGEQYF. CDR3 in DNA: TGTGCCTGGAGTGCCCTCCGGGGGCCTGGGATCGGTGAGCAGTACTTC.

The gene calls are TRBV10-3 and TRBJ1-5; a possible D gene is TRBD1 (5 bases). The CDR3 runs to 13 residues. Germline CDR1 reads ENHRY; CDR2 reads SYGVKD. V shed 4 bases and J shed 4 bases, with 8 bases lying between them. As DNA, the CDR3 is TGTGCCATCAGTGCAGGGATTAATCAGCCCCAGCATTTT. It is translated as CAISAGINQPQHF.

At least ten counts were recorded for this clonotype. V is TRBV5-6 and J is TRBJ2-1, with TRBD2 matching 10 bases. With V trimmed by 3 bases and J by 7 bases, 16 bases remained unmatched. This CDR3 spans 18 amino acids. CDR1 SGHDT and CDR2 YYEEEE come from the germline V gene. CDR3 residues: CASSSVVLAGGPENEQFF. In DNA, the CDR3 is TGTGCCAGCAGCTCAGTTGTTTTAGCGGGAGGCCCTGAGAATGAGCAGTTCTTC. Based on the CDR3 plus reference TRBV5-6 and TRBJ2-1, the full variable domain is DAGVTQSPTHLIKTRGQQVTLRCSPKSGHDTVSWYQQALGQGPQFIFQYYEEEERQRGNFPDRFSGHQFPNYSSELNVNALLLGDSALYLCASSSVVLAGGPENEQFFGPGTRLTVL.

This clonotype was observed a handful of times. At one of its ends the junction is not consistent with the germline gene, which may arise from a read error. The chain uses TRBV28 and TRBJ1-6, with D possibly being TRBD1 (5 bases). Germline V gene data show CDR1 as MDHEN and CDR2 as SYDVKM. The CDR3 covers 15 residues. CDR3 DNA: TGTGCCAGCAGTTTTGAGGGGCAAGAGATTTCACCCCTCAACTTT. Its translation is CASSFEGQEISPLNF.